Listed here are 10 T cell receptor beta chains from one sample, sequenced in a study of radiation and T cells in renal cell carcinoma. Time point of the sample: blood 4 weeks post-SBRT, at nephrectomy. Sample treatment: 15 Gy SBRT to primary tumor, nephrectomy 4 weeks later. TCRdb's table, derived via immunoSEQ multiplex PCR, lists solely in-frame clones and lacks some. The sample holds 50,000 to 65,000 clones, 60% to 85% seen once. Sample: blood, taken from a patient whose treatment included radiotherapy and nephrectomy. These receptors were taken from a man between 60 and 75 years old with renal cell carcinoma.

V gene TRBV15 combines with J gene TRBJ2-5; D is possibly TRBD1 or TRBD2 (5 bases each). The germline gives CDR1 LNHNV, CDR2 YYDKDF (reference sequence). The V end lost 2 bases, the J end lost 7 bases, and 20 bases lay between the germline ends. This CDR3 comprises 16 residues. CDR3 loop: CATSRPVPGPSGTQYF. The CDR3 DNA reads TGTGCCACCAGCAGACCGGTACCGGGACCTTCAGGGACCCAGTACTTC.

The rearrangement links TRBV5-1 to TRBJ2-1; 9 positions match TRBD2. Germline CDR1 SGHRS, CDR2 YFSETQ. The trim removed 3 bases at V and 0 bases at J, leaving 4 bases unmatched. The CDR3 consists of 16 residues. The CDR3 sequence: CASSSRGLASYNEQFF. The CDR3 bases are TGCGCCAGCAGCTCGCGGGGACTAGCCTCCTACAATGAGCAGTTCTTC.

The rearrangement links TRBV5-6 to TRBJ2-1; D ambiguous. The CDR3 has 14 residues. Per germline, CDR1 SGHDT and CDR2 YYEEEE. The ends were cut back, 4 bases at V and 6 bases at J, with 14 bases in the middle. The CDR3 reads CASSPLWQPNEQFF. The CDR3 nucleotides are TGTGCCAGCAGCCCCCTCTGGCAGCCCAATGAGCAGTTCTTC.

The rearrangement links TRBV2 to TRBJ1-4, with a possible D match to TRBD1 (5 bases). This CDR3 spans 15 amino acids. Germline V gives CDR1 SNHLY, CDR2 FYNNEI. V was cut by 4 bases and J by 7 bases, with 16 bases left in between. The CDR3 here is CASSAGDPFGEKLFF. DNA for the CDR3: TGTGCCAGCAGTGCGGGGGATCCGTTCGGTGAAAAACTGTTTTTT.

V gene TRBV7-9 combines with J gene TRBJ2-1, with TRBD2 identical over 12 bases. The CDR3 is made up of 15 amino acids. V shed 4 bases and J 5 bases; nucleotides not matched to a gene: 3. The V gene's germline CDR1 is SEHNR and CDR2 FQNEAQ (reference sequence). The CDR3 here is CASSSGLAGNNEQFF. The CDR3 DNA reads as TGTGCCAGCAGCTCCGGACTAGCGGGGAACAATGAGCAGTTCTTC.

This chain links TRBV18 with TRBJ2-6; D call uncertain. Between the trimmed V and J ends, which lost 4 bases and 1 base, there was a span of 5 bases. Germline CDR1 KGHSH, CDR2 LQKENI. This CDR3 comprises 14 residues. CDR3 region: CASSQVSGANVLTF. In nucleotides, the CDR3 is TGTGCCAGCTCACAGGTATCTGGGGCCAACGTCCTGACTTTC.

Only a few counts were recorded for this clone. V is TRBV19 and J is TRBJ1-5; maybe TRBD1 (6 bases). The CDR3 is made up of 15 amino acids. V lost 5 bases and J 0 bases, leaving 11 bases between the germline ends. Germline lookup yields CDR1 LNHDA and CDR2 SQIVND (reference sequence). The chain's CDR3 is CASSSQGNSNQPQHF. CDR3 nucleotide sequence: TGTGCCAGTAGTTCTCAGGGGAATAGCAATCAGCCCCAGCATTTT.

This chain links TRBV7-7 with TRBJ2-7; 7 bases match TRBD1. This CDR3 spans 14 amino acids. V dropped 1 base and J dropped 3; count of bases not matched to a gene: 3. CDR1 and CDR2 from the germline V gene are SSHAT and FNYEAQ (reference sequence). The CDR3 here is CASSLGGTDYEQYF. The CDR3 nucleotides read TGTGCCAGCAGCTTAGGGGGGACAGACTACGAGCAGTACTTC.

The chain employs TRBV5-4 and TRBJ1-4, with TRBD1 as a possible D gene (5 bases). From germline, CDR1 is SGHNT and CDR2 YYREEE (reference sequence). The CDR3 is 17 residues long. Deletions cut 0 bases from V and 8 bases from J, with 20 bases between. CDR3 loop: CASSLAPYDGGEEKLFF. The CDR3 DNA sequence: TGTGCCAGCAGCTTGGCCCCGTATGATGGGGGAGAGGAAAAACTGTTTTTT.

This clone has only a few counts. J is TRBJ1-2 and V is TRBV6-1; D is possibly TRBD1 (6 bases). Trimming cost V 2 bases and J 8 bases, with 12 bases left between them. This CDR3 contains 13 residues. Germline assignment: CDR1 MNHNS and CDR2 SASEGT. The DNA of the CDR3 is TGTGCCAGCAGTGAAACGGGGGCATGGGGCTACACCTTC. Translated: CASSETGAWGYTF.